The clone carrying this TCR beta chain was recorded only once. Its antigen is undetermined. The CDR3 loop spans 11 amino acids. Between the trimmed V and J ends, which lost 10 bases and 9 bases, there was a span of 13 bases. From germline, CDR1 is SNHLY and CDR2 FYNNEI. PCR amplification relied on 60 Vbeta primers (plus 13 Jbeta primers). Libraries were prepared by immunoSEQ multiplex PCR; TCRdb keeps only in-frame clonotypes and omits some of them. This table has under 200,000 clones, about 85% appearing once. This sample was taken from a study of cytomegalovirus exposure and HLA in healthy donors. Study-wide findings and caveats: A missense variant in DCLRE1C was later tied to TCR beta V- and J-gene trimming. Overall, roughly 160 TCR beta chains were annotated as cytomegalovirus-associated.

This chain connects TRBV2 to TRBJ2-1; possibly TRBD2 for D (6 bases). The source of this sequence is a boy aged 2 to 9 in good health and CMV-seronegative. Sequencing input: PBMCs. Here the CDR3 DNA reads TGTGCCACCCGACTAGGAGGTGAGCAGTTCTTC. Translated, it gives CATRLGGEQFF.